Listed here is a single T cell receptor (beta chain). CDR3 length: 13 amino acids. The V and J ends lost 7 bases and 7 bases respectively, with 17 bases between them. Germline V CDR1 and CDR2: SQVTM, ANQGSEA. These data come from a study of technical replicates of blood from a handful of donors. Sequenced by immunoSEQ multiplex PCR; TCRdb stores in-frame clones only, minus some. The sample carries roughly 85,000 clones, around 94% recorded once. J is TRBJ2-1 and V is TRBV29-1, with D possibly being TRBD2 (6 bases). The TCR comes from a human donor in good health. The sequenced sample consisted of T cells isolated from PBMCs. The CDR3 DNA is TGCAGCGCCCAAAGGGCGGGGTATAATGAGCAGTTCTTC. Amino acids: CSAQRAGYNEQFF.